The T cell receptor beta chain described here comes from a study of shared clonotypes between healthy human individuals. The table came from immunoSEQ multiplex PCR; TCRdb's copy has only in-frame clones and leaves some out. The sample holds under 2,000,000 clones, just under 95% seen once. This CDR3 has 13 amino acids. The V end was cut by 0 bases, the J end by 8 bases, with 8 bases between. Germline lookup yields CDR1 LGHNA and CDR2 YSLEER. CD45RO-negative, CCR7-selected cells formed the naive CD8 fraction, which excluded terminally differentiated effector memory CD45RA+ cells. The genes are TRBV4-3 and TRBJ2-1; no clear D. The sample taken for sequencing was naive CD8+ T cells sorted from blood. The source is a man between 18 and 35 years old in good health. CDR3 sequence: CASSQEGFDEQFF. The DNA for the CDR3 is TGCGCCAGCAGCCAAGAGGGGTTCGATGAGCAGTTCTTC.